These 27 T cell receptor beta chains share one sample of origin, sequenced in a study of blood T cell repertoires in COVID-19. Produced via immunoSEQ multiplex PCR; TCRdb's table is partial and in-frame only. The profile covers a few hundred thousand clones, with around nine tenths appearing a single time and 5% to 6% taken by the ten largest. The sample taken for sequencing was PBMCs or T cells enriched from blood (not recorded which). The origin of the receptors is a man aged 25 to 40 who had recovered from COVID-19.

CDR3: CASSQRVNSPLHF. CDR3 DNA sequence: TGTGCCAGCAGCCAACGGGTAAATTCACCCCTCCACTTT. The chain has TRBV7-9 and TRBJ1-6, with unresolved D. V was pared by 5 bases and J by 7 bases, with 9 bases between. The CDR3 has 13 amino acids. CDR1 and CDR2 from the germline V gene are SEHNR and FQNEAQ (reference sequence).

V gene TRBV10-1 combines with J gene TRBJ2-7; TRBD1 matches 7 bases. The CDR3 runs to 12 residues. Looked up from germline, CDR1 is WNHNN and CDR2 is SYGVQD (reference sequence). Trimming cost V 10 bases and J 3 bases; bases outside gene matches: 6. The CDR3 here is CAILRGHYEQYF. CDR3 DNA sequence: TGCGCCATCCTTAGGGGGCACTACGAGCAGTACTTC.

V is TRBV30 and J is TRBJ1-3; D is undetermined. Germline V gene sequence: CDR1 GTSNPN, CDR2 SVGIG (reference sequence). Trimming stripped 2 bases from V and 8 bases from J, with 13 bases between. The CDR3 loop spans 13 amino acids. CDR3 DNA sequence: TGTGCCTGGAGTCCAGGCAGTCGACACACCATATATTTT. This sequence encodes CAWSPGSRHTIYF.

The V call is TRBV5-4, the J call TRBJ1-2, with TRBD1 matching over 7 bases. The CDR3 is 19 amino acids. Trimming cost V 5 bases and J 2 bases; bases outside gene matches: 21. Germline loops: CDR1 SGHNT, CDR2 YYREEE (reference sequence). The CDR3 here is CASRSAGTANALKNYGYTF. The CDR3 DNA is TGTGCCAGCAGGTCGGCCGGGACAGCCAACGCCCTTAAAAACTATGGCTACACCTTC.

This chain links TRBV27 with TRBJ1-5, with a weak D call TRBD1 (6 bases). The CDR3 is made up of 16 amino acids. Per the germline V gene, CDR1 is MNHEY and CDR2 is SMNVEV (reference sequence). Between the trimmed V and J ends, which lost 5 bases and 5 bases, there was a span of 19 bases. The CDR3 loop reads CASSPSAGEHDQPQHF. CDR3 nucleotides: TGTGCCAGCAGTCCGTCGGCAGGGGAGCACGATCAGCCCCAGCATTTT.

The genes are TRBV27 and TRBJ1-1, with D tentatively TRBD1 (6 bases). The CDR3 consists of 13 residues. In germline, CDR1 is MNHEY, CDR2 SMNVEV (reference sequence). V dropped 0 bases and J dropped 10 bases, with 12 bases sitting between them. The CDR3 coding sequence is TGTGCCAGCAGTTTATCAGGGGGAGCCGGAGCTTTCTTT. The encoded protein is CASSLSGGAGAFF.

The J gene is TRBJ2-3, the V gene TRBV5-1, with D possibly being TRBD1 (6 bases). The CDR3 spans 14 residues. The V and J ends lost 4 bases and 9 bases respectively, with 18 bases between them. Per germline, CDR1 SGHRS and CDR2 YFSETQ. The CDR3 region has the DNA TGCGCCAGCAGCCCCGGGACACTTAAAGACACGCAGTATTTT. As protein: CASSPGTLKDTQYF.

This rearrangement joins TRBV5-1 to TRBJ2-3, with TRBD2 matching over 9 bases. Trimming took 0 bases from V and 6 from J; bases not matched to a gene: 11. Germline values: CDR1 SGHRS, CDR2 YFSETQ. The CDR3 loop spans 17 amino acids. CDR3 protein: CASSLASGGLIDDTQYF. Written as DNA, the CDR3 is TGCGCCAGCAGCTTGGCCAGCGGGGGGCTTATAGATGATACGCAGTATTTT.

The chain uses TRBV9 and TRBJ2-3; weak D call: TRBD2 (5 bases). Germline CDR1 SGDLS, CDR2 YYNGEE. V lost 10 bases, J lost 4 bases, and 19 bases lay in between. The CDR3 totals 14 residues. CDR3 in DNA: TGTGCCTCCGGCGAGGGCGGTTGGGCAGATACGCAGTATTTT. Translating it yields CASGEGGWADTQYF.

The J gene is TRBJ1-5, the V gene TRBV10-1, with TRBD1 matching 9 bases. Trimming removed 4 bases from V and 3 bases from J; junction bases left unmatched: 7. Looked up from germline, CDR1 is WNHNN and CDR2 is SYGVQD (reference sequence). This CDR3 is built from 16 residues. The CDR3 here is CASSGGTGRTNQPQHF. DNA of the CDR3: TGCGCCAGCAGTGGAGGGACAGGGCGGACCAATCAGCCCCAGCATTTT.

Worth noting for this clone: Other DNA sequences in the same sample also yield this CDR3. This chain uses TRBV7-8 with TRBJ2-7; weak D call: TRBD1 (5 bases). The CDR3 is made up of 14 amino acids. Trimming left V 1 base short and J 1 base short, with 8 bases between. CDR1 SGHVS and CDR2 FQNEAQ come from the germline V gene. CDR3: CASSLDPGSYEQYF. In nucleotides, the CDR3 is TGTGCCAGCAGCTTAGATCCAGGGTCCTACGAGCAGTACTTC.

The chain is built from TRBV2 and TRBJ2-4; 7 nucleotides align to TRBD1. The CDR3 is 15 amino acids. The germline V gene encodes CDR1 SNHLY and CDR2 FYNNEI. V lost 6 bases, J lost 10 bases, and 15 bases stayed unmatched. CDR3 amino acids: CASSELVGGEEIQYF. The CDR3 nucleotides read TGTGCCAGCAGCGAACTAGTAGGGGGCGAAGAGATTCAGTACTTC. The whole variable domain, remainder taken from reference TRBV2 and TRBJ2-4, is EPEVTQTPSHQVTQMGQEVILRCVPISNHLYFYWYRQILGQKVEFLVSFYNNEISEKSEIFDDQFSVERPDGSNFTLKIRSTKLEDSAMYFCASSELVGGEEIQYFGAGTRLSVL.

The DNA of the CDR3 is TGTGCCAGCTCACCGCTCAGCGGGGCAACTAATGAAAAACTGTTTTTT. This gives the protein CASSPLSGATNEKLFF. The V call is TRBV18, the J call TRBJ1-4; no definite D call. Trimming removed 3 bases at V and 0 bases at J, with 11 bases between. The CDR3 loop spans 16 amino acids. The germline gives CDR1 KGHSH, CDR2 LQKENI.

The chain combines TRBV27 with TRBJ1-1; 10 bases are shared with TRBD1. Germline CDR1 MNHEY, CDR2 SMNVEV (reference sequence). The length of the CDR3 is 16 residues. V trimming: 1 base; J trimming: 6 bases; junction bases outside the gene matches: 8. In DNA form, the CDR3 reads TGTGCCAGCAGTTTATTGGGGACAGGGGTAAGCCCTGAAGCTTTCTTT. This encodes CASSLLGTGVSPEAFF.

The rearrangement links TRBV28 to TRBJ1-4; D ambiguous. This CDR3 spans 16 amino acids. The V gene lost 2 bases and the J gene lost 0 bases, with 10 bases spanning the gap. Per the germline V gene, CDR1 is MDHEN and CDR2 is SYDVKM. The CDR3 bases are TGTGCCAGCAGTTTAACTCCGTATGCAACTAATGAAAAACTGTTTTTT. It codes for CASSLTPYATNEKLFF.

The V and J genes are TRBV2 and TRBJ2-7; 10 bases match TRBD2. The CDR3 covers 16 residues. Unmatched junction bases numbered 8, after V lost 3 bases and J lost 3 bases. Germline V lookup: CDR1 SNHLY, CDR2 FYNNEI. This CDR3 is CASSESSGGLDYEQYF. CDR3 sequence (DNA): TGTGCCAGCAGTGAGTCTAGCGGGGGCCTAGACTACGAGCAGTACTTC.

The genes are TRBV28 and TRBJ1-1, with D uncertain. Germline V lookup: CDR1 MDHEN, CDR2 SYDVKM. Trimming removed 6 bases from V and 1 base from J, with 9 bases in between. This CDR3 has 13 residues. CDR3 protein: CASSPRPNTEAFF. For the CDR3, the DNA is TGTGCCAGCAGCCCGCGGCCGAACACTGAAGCTTTCTTT.

CDR3 protein: CASSLGLAGALDNEQFF. Here the CDR3 DNA reads TGTGCCAGCAGCTTGGGACTAGCGGGGGCCTTGGACAATGAGCAGTTCTTC. The chain combines TRBV11-3 with TRBJ2-1; TRBD2 matches at 14 bases. CDR3 length: 17 amino acids. CDR1 is SGHNT, CDR2 YENEEA, per germline. Germline trimming cut 3 bases from V and 5 bases from J; bases unmatched to any gene: 6.

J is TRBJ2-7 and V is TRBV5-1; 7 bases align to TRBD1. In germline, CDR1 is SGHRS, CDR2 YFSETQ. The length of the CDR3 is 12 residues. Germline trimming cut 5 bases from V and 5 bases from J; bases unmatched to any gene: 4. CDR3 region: CASRGQFHEQYF. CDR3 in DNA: TGCGCCAGCAGGGGACAGTTCCACGAGCAGTACTTC.

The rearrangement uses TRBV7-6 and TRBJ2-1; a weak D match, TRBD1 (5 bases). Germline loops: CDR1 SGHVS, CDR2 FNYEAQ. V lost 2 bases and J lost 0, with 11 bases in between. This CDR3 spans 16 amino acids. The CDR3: CASSLSQGFSYNEQFF. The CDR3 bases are TGTGCCAGCAGCTTAAGTCAGGGTTTCTCCTACAATGAGCAGTTCTTC.

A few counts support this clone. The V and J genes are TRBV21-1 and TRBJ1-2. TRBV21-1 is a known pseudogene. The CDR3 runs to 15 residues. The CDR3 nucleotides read TGTGCCAGCAGCAAAGCACGGGGGAGGGACTATGGCTACACCTTC. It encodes CASSKARGRDYGYTF.

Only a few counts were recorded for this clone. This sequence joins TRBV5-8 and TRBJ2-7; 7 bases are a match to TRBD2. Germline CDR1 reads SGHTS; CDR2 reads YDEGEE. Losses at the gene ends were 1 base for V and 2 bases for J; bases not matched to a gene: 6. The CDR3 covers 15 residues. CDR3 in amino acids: CASSLRAGRAYEQYF. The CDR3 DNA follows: TGTGCCAGCAGCTTGAGGGCAGGGAGGGCCTACGAGCAGTACTTC.

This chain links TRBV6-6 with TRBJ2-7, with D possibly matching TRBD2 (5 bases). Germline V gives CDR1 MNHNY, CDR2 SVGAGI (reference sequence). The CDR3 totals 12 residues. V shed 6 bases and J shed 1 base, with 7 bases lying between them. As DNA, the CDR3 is TGTGCCAGCAGAGGACTTTCCTACGAGCAGTACTTC. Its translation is CASRGLSYEQYF.

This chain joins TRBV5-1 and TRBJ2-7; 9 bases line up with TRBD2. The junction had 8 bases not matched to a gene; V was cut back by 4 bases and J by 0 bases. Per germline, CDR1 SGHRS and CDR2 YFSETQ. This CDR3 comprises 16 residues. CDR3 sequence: CASSHVAGDTSYEQYF. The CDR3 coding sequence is TGCGCCAGCAGCCACGTAGCGGGGGACACCTCCTACGAGCAGTACTTC.

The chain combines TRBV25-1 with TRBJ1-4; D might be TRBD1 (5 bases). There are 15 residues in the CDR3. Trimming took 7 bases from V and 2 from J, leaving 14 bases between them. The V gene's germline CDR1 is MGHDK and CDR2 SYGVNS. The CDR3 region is CASTTSGRTNEKLFF. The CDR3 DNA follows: TGTGCCAGCACTACATCAGGGAGGACTAATGAAAAACTGTTTTTT.

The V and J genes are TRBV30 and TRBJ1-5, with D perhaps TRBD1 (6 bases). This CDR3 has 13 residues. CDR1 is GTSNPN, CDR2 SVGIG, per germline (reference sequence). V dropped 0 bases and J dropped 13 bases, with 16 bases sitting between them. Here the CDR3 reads CAWSVKAGVDQHF. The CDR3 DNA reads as TGTGCCTGGAGTGTAAAGGCAGGGGTCGATCAGCATTTT. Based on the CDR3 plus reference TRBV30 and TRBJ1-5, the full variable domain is SQTIHQWPATLVQPVGSPLSLECTVEGTSNPNLYWYRQAAGRGLQLLFYSVGIGQISSEVPQNLSASRPQDRQFILSSKKLLLSDSGFYLCAWSVKAGVDQHFGDGTRLSIL.

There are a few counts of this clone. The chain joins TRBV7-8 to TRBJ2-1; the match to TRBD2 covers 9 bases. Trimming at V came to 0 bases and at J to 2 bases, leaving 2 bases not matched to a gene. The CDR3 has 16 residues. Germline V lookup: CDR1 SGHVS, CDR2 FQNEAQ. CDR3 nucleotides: TGTGCCAGCAGCTTAGCGGCTAGCGGGGCCTACAATGAGCAGTTCTTC. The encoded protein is CASSLAASGAYNEQFF.